The 18 T cell receptor beta chains presented below share a single source sample, sequenced in a study of circulating CD8 cells and anti-PD-1 response in melanoma. Each library started from approximately 15 ng of total RNA using the QIAseq Immune Repertoire TCR panel. TCRdb processed the reads anew with MiXCR; each CDR3 protein has one entry. The data hold over 140 distinct CDR3 sequences, with about 10% observed a single time. Sorting of live CD3+CD8+TCRalphabeta+ cells by PD-1 and/or TIGIT gave four subsets. The material sequenced was CD8+ T cells from PBMCs, taken at baseline or after one month of anti-PD-1 therapy (not recorded which). The origin of the receptors is a human donor with melanoma.

Judged by abundance, this clonotype is large. The chain carries TRBV7-8 and TRBJ1-2; 9 bases fit TRBD1. Per germline, CDR1 SGHVS and CDR2 FQNEAQ. Trimming at V came to 8 bases and at J to 8 bases, leaving 9 bases not matched to a gene. The CDR3 sequence is 13 residues long. CDR3 in amino acids: CASGDRGYIGYTF. The DNA of the CDR3 is TGTGCCAGCGGAGACAGGGGGTATATCGGCTACACCTTC.

This clonotype is classed as large (0.1 to 1%). The genes are TRBV19 and TRBJ2-7, with a possible D match to TRBD2 (5 bases). CDR1 and CDR2 from the germline V gene are LNHDA and SQIVND (reference sequence). The CDR3 extends over 14 amino acids. V was pared by 7 bases and J by 1 base, with 14 bases between. The CDR3 reads CASTPDGESYEQYF. The CDR3 nucleotides are TGTGCCAGTACCCCTGACGGGGAGTCCTACGAGCAGTACTTC.

By sample share, this clonotype is large. This sequence joins TRBV28 and TRBJ1-4, with D maybe TRBD1 (5 bases). Trimming removed 3 bases at V and 6 bases at J, with 14 bases between. The CDR3 has 15 amino acids. Germline CDR1 MDHEN, CDR2 SYDVKM. The CDR3, as DNA: TGTGCCAGCAGTTTCTCGGACACCGCCTATGAAAAACTGTTTTTT. Encoded protein: CASSFSDTAYEKLFF.

In its sample, this clonotype is medium-sized (0.01 to 0.1%). The chain uses TRBV7-8 and TRBJ2-2; 7 bases map to TRBD2. The V and J ends lost 5 bases and 3 bases, in that order; junction bases with no gene match: 24. The CDR3 runs to 21 residues. The germline V gene encodes CDR1 SGHVS and CDR2 FQNEAQ. The CDR3 loop reads CASSGGDGRRLGPRDTGELFF. CDR3 in DNA: TGTGCCAGCAGCGGGGGGGACGGGAGACGACTGGGTCCGAGGGACACCGGGGAGCTGTTTTTT.

Relative to its sample, this clonotype is medium-sized (0.01 to 0.1%). The chain recombines TRBV29-1 with TRBJ1-1, with D unclear. CDR3 length equals 11 residues. V lost 4 bases to trimming and J lost 3 bases, with 6 bases between them. Germline CDR1 SQVTM, CDR2 ANQGSEA. CDR3 in DNA: TGCAGCGTTGTTCGTGACACTGAAGCTTTCTTT. Translation gives CSVVRDTEAFF.

In this sample, this clonotype is hyperexpanded. This sequence joins TRBV4-3 and TRBJ2-7; TRBD2 might be the D (5 bases). The CDR3 contains 16 residues. Germline V gene sequence: CDR1 LGHNA, CDR2 YSLEER. V lost 0 bases to trimming and J lost 0 bases, with 12 bases between them. The DNA of the CDR3 is TGCGCCAGCAGCCAAGAAGCCAGCGGTAGCTCCTACGAGCAGTACTTC. It encodes CASSQEASGSSYEQYF.

By share of the sample, this clonotype is large. The chain joins TRBV2 to TRBJ1-3; a weak D match, TRBD1 (5 bases). Looked up from germline, CDR1 is SNHLY and CDR2 is FYNNEI. CDR3 size: 14 residues. The ends were cut back, 3 bases at V and 1 base at J, with 7 bases in the middle. The CDR3 nucleotides are TGTGCCAGCAGTGACGGGGGATCTGGAAACACCATATATTTT. Translated: CASSDGGSGNTIYF.

In its sample, this clonotype ranks as large. This rearrangement joins TRBV30 to TRBJ2-1; 10 positions agree with TRBD2. With V trimmed by 3 bases and J by 9 bases, 8 bases remained unmatched. Germline V gives CDR1 GTSNPN, CDR2 SVGIG (reference sequence). The CDR3 extends over 14 amino acids. CDR3 sequence: CAWRGPSGGSEQFF. The CDR3 DNA follows: TGTGCCTGGAGAGGGCCTAGCGGGGGCTCTGAGCAGTTCTTC.

This clonotype is deemed hyperexpanded. J is TRBJ2-1 and V is TRBV19; D may correspond to TRBD1 or TRBD2 (6 bases each). Germline V gives CDR1 LNHDA, CDR2 SQIVND (reference sequence). The CDR3 is 13 amino acids. V was cut by 6 bases and J by 6 bases, with 12 bases left in between. The CDR3 loop is CASSGSGANEQFF. In DNA form, the CDR3 reads TGTGCCAGTAGCGGGTCGGGGGCCAATGAGCAGTTCTTC.

This clonotype is large in the sample. The chain combines TRBV2 with TRBJ2-3; 7 bases fit TRBD2. This CDR3 spans 15 amino acids. Germline-derived CDR1 and CDR2 are SNHLY and FYNNEI. J lost 0 bases, V lost 11 bases, and 11 bases had no gene match. The CDR3 loop reads CAGRTYGGSTDTQYF. In DNA form, the CDR3 reads TGTGCCGGCCGGACTTACGGGGGGAGCACAGATACGCAGTATTTT.

In this sample, this clonotype is hyperexpanded. The chain uses TRBV19 and TRBJ2-7; 10 positions agree with TRBD1. Germline-derived CDR1 and CDR2 are LNHDA and SQIVND (reference sequence). CDR3 length equals 15 residues. J lost 3 bases, V lost 7 bases, and 9 bases had no gene match. CDR3 residues: CASTPGQGILYEQYF. The CDR3 DNA reads TGTGCCAGTACTCCGGGACAGGGGATCCTCTACGAGCAGTACTTC. The whole variable domain, remainder taken from reference TRBV19 and TRBJ2-7, is DGGITQSPKYLFRKEGQNVTLSCEQNLNHDAMYWYRQDPGQGLRLIYYSQIVNDFQKGDIAEGYSVSREKKESFPLTVTSAQKNPTAFYLCASTPGQGILYEQYFGPGTRLTVT.

Judged by abundance, this clonotype is medium-sized (0.01 to 0.1%). A junction boundary mismatches the germline segment, possibly from a read error. The chain employs TRBV19 and TRBJ1-1; D unclear. CDR1 LNHDA and CDR2 SQIVND come from the germline V gene (reference sequence). This CDR3 region has 14 residues. The CDR3 is CASSIVHLNSEAFF. CDR3 sequence (DNA): TGTGCCAGTAGTATAGTACACCTGAACAGTGAAGCTTTCTTT.

Judged by abundance, this clonotype is large. The rearrangement uses TRBV28 and TRBJ2-7; 8 positions match TRBD1. The CDR3 length is 15 residues. After removal of 6 bases from V and 3 bases from J, the junction contained 10 bases not matched to a gene. Germline assignment: CDR1 MDHEN and CDR2 SYDVKM. The CDR3, as DNA: TGTGCCAGCAGGGATACCGGGACAGGATTCTACGAGCAGTACTTC. Amino acids: CASRDTGTGFYEQYF.

This clonotype rates as large. V gene TRBV20-1 combines with J gene TRBJ1-1; no reliable D call. The CDR3 loop spans 14 amino acids. V was shortened by 3 bases and J by 5 bases, with 16 bases between the two germline ends. Germline CDR1 is DFQATT and CDR2 is SNEGSKA (reference sequence). Here the CDR3 reads CSASRPDTPTEAFF. For the CDR3, the DNA is TGCAGTGCTAGTCGCCCAGACACTCCAACTGAAGCTTTCTTT.

Regarding this clonotype: One end of the junction varies from germline; a read error may be responsible. The V and J genes are TRBV12-3 or TRBV12-4 and TRBJ2-1; TRBD2 aligns across 9 bases. The CDR3 is 14 amino acids. CDR3: CASGFRRGGHEQFF. The DNA of the CDR3 is TGTGCCAGCGGTTTTCGGCGGGGGGGCCACGAGCAGTTCTTC.

V and J are TRBV29-1 and TRBJ2-1; TRBD2 is a possible D gene (5 bases). From germline, CDR1 is SQVTM and CDR2 ANQGSEA. The V end lost 3 bases, the J end lost 9 bases, and 15 bases lay between the germline ends. The CDR3 covers 13 residues. The CDR3 DNA sequence: TGCAGCGTTGACCCGGAGGACTGGACTGAGCAGTTCTTC. This gives the protein CSVDPEDWTEQFF.

By sample share, this clonotype is hyperexpanded (1% or more). This chain joins TRBV12-3 or TRBV12-4 and TRBJ2-2, with TRBD2 identical over 13 bases. The CDR3 is 17 residues long. The J segment lost 7 bases and the V segment lost 5 bases, leaving 10 bases of the junction unmatched. The CDR3 spells CASSPAGTSGDYGELFF. CDR3 nucleotide sequence: TGTGCCAGCAGTCCCGCCGGGACTAGCGGGGATTACGGGGAGCTGTTTTTT.

By share, this clonotype ranks as hyperexpanded. J is TRBJ2-1 and V is TRBV18; D gene ambiguous. Deletions cut 3 bases from V and 9 bases from J, with 15 bases between. The CDR3 is 14 residues long. CDR1 and CDR2 (germline): KGHSH, LQKENI. This chain's CDR3 is CASSPDSLGSEQFF. CDR3 in DNA: TGTGCCAGCTCACCTGACTCTTTGGGGTCTGAGCAGTTCTTC.